Listed below are T cell receptor beta chains from one sample, sequenced in a study of shared clonotypes between healthy human individuals. Only in-frame clones appear in the TCRdb table, and some are missing; sequencing was by immunoSEQ multiplex PCR. Seen here are around 700,000 clones, less than 80% observed once, and the top ten hold approximately 1.8%. What was sequenced was memory CD4+ T cells sorted from blood. The receptors come from a woman in her twenties or thirties in good health. CDR3s include the opening cysteine and the closing phenylalanine or tryptophan. The D gene is left open where the match is weak. Clone size appears in some rows only: once, few, many, or a class for an expanded clone.

J | D | size | V | DNA | CDR3
TRBJ1-2 | . | many | TRBV11-2 | TGTGCCAGCAGCTTAGGGCTGGGGGCGAGGGGCTACACCTTC | CASSLGLGARGYTF
TRBJ1-1 | . | once | TRBV28 | TGTGCCAGCAGTTTCGGGGTGCAGGCTGAAGCTTTCTTT | CASSFGVQAEAFF
TRBJ2-7 | TRBD1 | . | TRBV7-2 | TGTGCCAGCAGCTTGACAGGGTACTACGAGCAGTACTTC | CASSLTGYYEQYF
TRBJ2-5 | . | few | TRBV10-2 | TGCGCCAGCAGTGAATCCTCCTGGGGAGAGACCCAGTACTTC | CASSESSWGETQYF
TRBJ2-7 | . | . | TRBV6-1 | TGTGCCAGCAGTACTCGACCCACCCCCGGGGACGAGCAGTACTTC | CASSTRPTPGDEQYF
TRBJ1-1 | . | . | TRBV18 | TGTGCCAGCAGCACAACCGGGGGGGACACTGAAGCTTTCTTT | CASSTTGGDTEAFF
TRBJ1-1 | . | . | TRBV6-5 | TGTGCCAGCAGTTACAATCGCCCTCCTCAAATCACTGAAGCTTTCTTT | CASSYNRPPQITEAFF
TRBJ2-2 | . | . | TRBV5-1 | TGCGCCAGCAGCTCTCATACTAGAAAGGAGCTGTTTTTT | CASSSHTRKELFF
TRBJ2-3 | TRBD2 | . | TRBV5-1 | TGCGCCAGCACCCGGCGACGGGAGGGAGGCGCGAATACGCAGTATTTT | CASTRRREGGANTQYF
TRBJ2-7 | . | . | TRBV7-2 | TGTGCCAGCAGCTCGGGACTTTATAGCTACGAGCAGTACTTC | CASSSGLYSYEQYF
TRBJ2-1 | . | . | TRBV27 | TGTGCCAGCACCCCGAGGGGAATGGCCTACAATGAGCAGTTCTTC | CASTPRGMAYNEQFF
TRBJ2-1 | TRBD1 | . | TRBV19 | TGTGCCAGTAGCAGCCAACAGGGGGCGTCTTACAATGAGCAGTTCTTC | CASSSQQGASYNEQFF
TRBJ2-7 | . | . | TRBV28 | TGTGCCAGCAGACTACGAGAGGTTACCTCCTACGAGCAGTACTTC | CASRLREVTSYEQYF
TRBJ2-5 | . | . | TRBV20-1 | TGCAGTGCTAGGGTTATAGAGACCCAGTACTTC | CSARVIETQYF
TRBJ2-1 | TRBD2 | . | TRBV18 | TGTGCCAGCTCACAGACTAGCGGGAGGTCACCCAATGAGCAGTTCTTC | CASSQTSGRSPNEQFF
TRBJ1-2 | TRBD1 | . | TRBV2 | TGTGCCAGCAGCCAGGGACAGGGGGTGGGTGGCTACACCTTC | CASSQGQGVGGYTF
TRBJ2-3 | TRBD2 | many | TRBV7-9 | TGTGCCAGCAGCTTAGTACTAGCGGGCACAGATACGCAGTATTTT | CASSLVLAGTDTQYF
TRBJ1-2 | . | . | TRBV7-2 | TGTGCCAGCAGCTTCGACAGGTTTACTGGCTACACCTTC | CASSFDRFTGYTF
TRBJ2-3 | . | . | TRBV1 | TGCACCAGCAGCCGACTAGCGGGAGGCACAGATACGCAGTATTTT | CTSSRLAGGTDTQYF
TRBJ1-5 | . | . | TRBV28 | TGTGCCAGCAGGCCTACAGGGAAGGGCAATCAGCCCCAGCATTTT | CASRPTGKGNQPQHF
TRBJ1-4 | . | few | TRBV4-2 | TGTGCCAGCAGCCAAAAGAGCGCGGGAGGACGTGAAAAACTGTTTTTT | CASSQKSAGGREKLFF
TRBJ2-7 | . | . | TRBV27 | TGTGCCAGCAGTTTGCAGGCGGCCTACGAGCAGTACTTC | CASSLQAAYEQYF
TRBJ2-2 | TRBD2 | . | TRBV7-3 | TGTGCCAGCAGCCCACGGCTAGCGGGAGGGGCGAACACCGGGGAGCTGTTTTTT | CASSPRLAGGANTGELFF